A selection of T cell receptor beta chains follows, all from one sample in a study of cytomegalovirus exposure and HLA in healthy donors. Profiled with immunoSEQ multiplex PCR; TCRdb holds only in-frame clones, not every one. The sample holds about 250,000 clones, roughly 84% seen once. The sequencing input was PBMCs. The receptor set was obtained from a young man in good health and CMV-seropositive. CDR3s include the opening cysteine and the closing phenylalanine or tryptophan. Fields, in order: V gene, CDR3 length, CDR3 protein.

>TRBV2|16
CASSGGLAGVSVEQFF
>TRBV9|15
CASSSTGDGYNEQFF
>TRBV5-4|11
CASSSNTEAFF
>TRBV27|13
CASSFRASYGYTF
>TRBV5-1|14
CASSTGQGYTEAFF
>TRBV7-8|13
CASSNRRRETQYF
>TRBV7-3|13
CASSLHRGTEAFF
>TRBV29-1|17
CSVGTLTADLPNYGYTF
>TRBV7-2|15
CASSPRTVFNYGYTF
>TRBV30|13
CAWSTNMDTEAFF
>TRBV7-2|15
CASSFGYTSTDTQYF